The present entry profiles one T cell receptor (beta chain) with its context. In the library, each TCR cDNA molecule bore its own unique molecular identifier. Using its own MiXCR run on the 5' RACE reads, TCRdb lists one record per CDR3 protein. The table has over 95,000 distinct CDR3 sequences, less than 14% seen once. V lost 5 bases and J lost 4, with 13 bases in between. This CDR3 is built from 14 residues. CDR1 MNHNS and CDR2 SASEGT come from the germline V gene. This entry comes from a study of spatial heterogeneity in lung cancer. Study-level background: As counted in raw reads, each unique TCR and UMI combination appeared more than ten times on average.

Stated time point: blood at routine non-recurrence follow-up after resection. No cell sorting; template was whole RNA from tumor, lung tissue or PBMC. This TCR came from a female donor with early-stage non-small cell lung cancer. The chain combines TRBV6-1 with TRBJ2-3; no definite D call. The source was PBMCs, collected at follow-up. Here the CDR3 reads CASSPHVRSDTQYF. The CDR3 DNA follows: TGTGCCAGCAGTCCCCATGTGCGCTCAGATACGCAGTATTTT.